These 26 T cell receptor beta chains came from one sample sequenced in a study of regulatory T cells in long-lasting Graves disease. The TCR beta library used iRepertoire HTBI primers with Arm-PCR amplification of CDR3. TCRdb independently ran MiXCR on the multiplex PCR reads; one entry per CDR3 protein. The table lists about 450,000 distinct CDR3 sequences, 11% to 15% of them singletons. The time point was: newly diagnosed GD, antithyroid drugs for less than 3 months. With RNA extracted from PBMCs as input, the TCR library was made. These data were also filed under a second study, of T cells in Graves' hyperthyroidism and ophthalmopathy.

Sequencing used peripheral blood mononuclear cells (PBMCs), obtained at new diagnosis, from a patient treated with antithyroid drugs. These receptors were collected from a woman between 45 and 60 years old with Graves disease.

The chain has TRBV20-1 and TRBJ2-1, with 10 nucleotides matching TRBD2. The V gene end was trimmed by 8 bases and the J gene end by 4 bases; junction bases not matched to a gene: 14. This CDR3 spans 16 amino acids. Germline CDR1 DFQATT, CDR2 SNEGSKA (reference sequence). CDR3 sequence reads: CSPSSGSPERYNEQFF. The CDR3 nucleotides are TGCAGTCCCTCTAGCGGGAGTCCCGAACGGTACAATGAGCAGTTCTTC.

This clonotype was detected many times. This chain uses TRBV3-1 with TRBJ1-5; D is perhaps TRBD1 (5 bases). CDR1 is LGHDT, CDR2 YNNKEL, per germline (reference sequence). This CDR3 has 16 amino acids. V was cut by 0 bases and J by 0 bases, with 9 bases left in between. Here the CDR3 reads CASSQEGDGSNQPQHF. As DNA, the CDR3 is TGTGCCAGCAGCCAAGAGGGGGACGGTAGCAATCAGCCCCAGCATTTT.

To note about this clonotype: A read error may explain this, as a much larger clone is one base away. This sequence joins TRBV20-1 and TRBJ2-7; D perhaps matches TRBD2 (6 bases). Germline CDR1 is DFQATT and CDR2 is SNEGSKA (reference sequence). The CDR3 runs to 16 residues. CDR3: CGARPRGREFSYEQYF. CDR3 nucleotides: TGCGGTGCTAGACCGCGGGGTCGGGAGTTCTCCTACGAGCAGTACTTC.

This clonotype turned up a few times. The rearrangement uses TRBV12-3 or TRBV12-4 and TRBJ2-3, with D tentatively TRBD2 (7 bases). V shed 2 bases and J shed 6 bases, with 21 bases lying between them. The CDR3 is 17 amino acids. The CDR3 DNA reads as TGTGCCAGCAGTTTATCGGGGGGCGGTTCTCGGCCCGATACGCAGTATTTT. Translated: CASSLSGGGSRPDTQYF.

As regards this clonotype: The junction shows a germline mismatch at one end, possibly a read error. The CDR3 reads CASGTGSTQPQHF. Written as DNA, the CDR3 is TGTGCCAGCGGGACAGGGAGCACTCAGCCCCAGCATTTT. V gene TRBV6-1 combines with J gene TRBJ1-5; the match to TRBD1 covers 9 bases. Germline values: CDR1 MNHNS, CDR2 SASEGT. The CDR3 consists of 13 residues.

This clonotype was seen at least ten times. The chain has TRBV29-1 and TRBJ2-1; 7 bases map to TRBD2. The CDR3 extends over 13 amino acids. The V gene's germline CDR1 is SQVTM and CDR2 ANQGSEA. V lost 4 bases to trimming and J lost 7 bases; unmatched junction nucleotides: 7. Here the CDR3 DNA reads TGCAGCGTTGTGCGGGAGCTTGGGAATGAGCAGTTCTTC. Its translation: CSVVRELGNEQFF.

The chain is built from TRBV7-2 and TRBJ2-1; 11 bases line up with TRBD2. The CDR3 length is 15 residues. Looked up from germline, CDR1 is SGHTA and CDR2 is FQGNSA. Trimming took 4 bases from V and 7 from J; bases not matched to a gene: 6. The chain's CDR3 is CASSSRTSGWNEQFF. CDR3 coding DNA: TGTGCCAGCAGCTCCCGGACTAGCGGGTGGAATGAGCAGTTCTTC. Drawing the rest from reference TRBV7-2 and TRBJ2-1, the complete variable domain is GAGVSQSPSNKVTEKGKDVELRCDPISGHTALYWYRQSLGQGLEFLIYFQGNSAPDKSGLPSDRFSAERTGGSVSTLTIQRTQQEDSAVYLCASSSRTSGWNEQFFGPGTRLTVL.

This clonotype was found many times. The chain joins TRBV27 to TRBJ1-4; D uncertain. This CDR3 is built from 14 residues. V lost 0 bases to trimming and J lost 8 bases, with 10 bases between them. Germline loops: CDR1 MNHEY, CDR2 SMNVEV (reference sequence). This chain's CDR3 is CASSLSVQGEKLFF. CDR3 bases: TGTGCCAGCAGTTTATCCGTCCAAGGCGAAAAACTGTTTTTT.

This clonotype was detected only a few times. This chain joins TRBV5-1 and TRBJ2-5; 11 nucleotides align to TRBD1. The V segment lost 2 bases and the J segment 5 bases; nucleotides outside the gene matches: 11. Per the germline V gene, CDR1 is SGHRS and CDR2 is YFSETQ. This CDR3 region has 17 residues. The CDR3: CASSFGQGAGGLETQYF. The DNA for the CDR3 is TGCGCCAGCAGCTTCGGACAGGGGGCAGGGGGGCTGGAGACCCAGTACTTC.

This clonotype was found many times. The chain employs TRBV7-6 and TRBJ1-5; no firm D call. V lost 4 bases and J 4 bases, leaving 14 bases between the germline ends. CDR3 length: 15 residues. Germline loops: CDR1 SGHVS, CDR2 FNYEAQ. The CDR3 protein is CASSYDNSPNQPQHF. The CDR3 DNA reads TGTGCCAGCAGCTACGACAATTCCCCTAATCAGCCCCAGCATTTT.

This clonotype was found a few times. The chain joins TRBV10-3 to TRBJ2-1, with 8 bases identical to TRBD2. Germline lookup yields CDR1 ENHRY and CDR2 SYGVKD. V lost 0 bases to trimming and J lost 8 bases; unmatched junction nucleotides: 9. The CDR3 is made up of 16 amino acids. CDR3 nucleotides: TGTGCCATCAGTGAGTCCAACGGGAGGGCCATACATGAGCAGTTCTTC. Encoded protein: CAISESNGRAIHEQFF.

This chain uses TRBV28 with TRBJ2-4, with a weak D call TRBD1 (6 bases). Germline lookup yields CDR1 MDHEN and CDR2 SYDVKM. V was shortened by 6 bases and J by 3 bases, with 12 bases between the two germline ends. The CDR3 length is 14 residues. The CDR3 nucleotides are TGTGCCAGCAGGATTGGGGGCAGCAAAAACATTCAGTACTTC. As protein: CASRIGGSKNIQYF.

The chain is built from TRBV3-1 and TRBJ2-3, with D hard to call. Germline V lookup: CDR1 LGHDT, CDR2 YNNKEL (reference sequence). Between the trimmed V and J ends, which lost 2 bases and 2 bases, there was a span of 5 bases. This CDR3 region has 13 residues. The CDR3 spells CASSQLFTDTQYF. CDR3 nucleotides: TGTGCCAGCAGCCAACTTTTCACAGATACGCAGTATTTT.

This sequence joins TRBV7-9 and TRBJ1-2, with D possibly being TRBD1 (6 bases). Trimming cost V 5 bases and J 4 bases, with 14 bases left between them. Germline CDR1 SEHNR, CDR2 FQNEAQ (reference sequence). The CDR3 runs 14 residues. The CDR3 sequence: CASSHTGTFYGYTF. CDR3 DNA sequence: TGTGCCAGCAGCCACACCGGGACATTCTATGGCTACACCTTC.

The table lists this clonotype with many counts. This chain uses TRBV2 with TRBJ2-7; D possibly matches TRBD1 or TRBD2 (5 bases each). Trimming removed 10 bases at V and 6 bases at J, with 16 bases between. The germline gives CDR1 SNHLY, CDR2 FYNNEI. CDR3 length: 12 amino acids. The CDR3 DNA reads as TGTGCCACCTCCGAGGGGTCCGGCGAGCAGTACTTC. Its translation is CATSEGSGEQYF. Drawing the rest from reference TRBV2 and TRBJ2-7, the complete variable domain is EPEVTQTPSHQVTQMGQEVILRCVPISNHLYFYWYRQILGQKVEFLVSFYNNEISEKSEIFDDQFSVERPDGSNFTLKIRSTKLEDSAMYFCATSEGSGEQYFGPGTRLTVT.

Details on this clonotype: The likely explanation is a read error, given a far larger clone one base away. The chain links TRBV28 to TRBJ2-1; TRBD2 might be the D (6 bases). CDR3 length: 14 amino acids. Germline V lookup: CDR1 MDHEN, CDR2 SYDVKM. Trimming removed 6 bases at V and 10 bases at J, with 19 bases between. CDR3 amino acids: CASRSGGTIYEQFF. The CDR3 nucleotides are TGTGCCAGCAGGTCTGGCGGGACGATCTACGAGCAGTTCTTC.

This clonotype was observed a handful of times. The CDR3 coding sequence is TGCGCCAGCAGCACACGACAGGGGGCGGCGATCCAGTACTTC. It yields the protein CASSTRQGAAIQYF. The chain joins TRBV4-1 to TRBJ2-5, with 10 bases aligning to TRBD1. The germline V gene encodes CDR1 MGHRA and CDR2 YSYEKL. This CDR3 has 14 amino acids. The V gene end was trimmed by 5 bases and the J gene end by 10 bases; junction bases not matched to a gene: 10.

This rearrangement joins TRBV10-2 to TRBJ2-5; no clear D. This CDR3 is built from 12 residues. Germline loops: CDR1 WSHSY, CDR2 SAAADI. The V end lost 0 bases, the J end lost 5 bases, and 4 bases lay between the germline ends. This chain's CDR3 is CASSESMETQYF. The CDR3, as DNA: TGCGCCAGCAGTGAGTCGATGGAGACCCAGTACTTC.

This clonotype turned up a few times. The gene calls are TRBV7-9 and TRBJ2-5, with 11 bases matching TRBD2. Germline V gene data show CDR1 as SEHNR and CDR2 as FQNEAQ (reference sequence). There are 16 residues in the CDR3. Trimming took 6 bases from V and 2 from J; bases not matched to a gene: 8. This CDR3 is CASRPTSGSGQETQYF. Written as DNA, the CDR3 is TGTGCCAGCAGGCCCACTAGCGGGAGCGGGCAAGAGACCCAGTACTTC.

The sample holds many counts of this clonotype. The chain is built from TRBV10-3 and TRBJ1-5; D perhaps matches TRBD1 (5 bases). In germline, CDR1 is ENHRY, CDR2 SYGVKD. The CDR3 has 15 amino acids. V lost 0 bases, J lost 3 bases, and 9 bases lay in between. Here the CDR3 DNA reads TGTGCCATCAGTGAGTCATGGGGGTCCAATCAGCCCCAGCATTTT. Amino acid sequence: CAISESWGSNQPQHF.

This clonotype was found many times. The V call is TRBV2, the J call TRBJ2-3, with 9 bases fitting TRBD2. With V trimmed by 7 bases and J by 3 bases, 8 bases remained unmatched. From germline, CDR1 is SNHLY and CDR2 FYNNEI. This CDR3 is 15 amino acids long. CDR3 residues: CASIISGRVTDTQYF. DNA for the CDR3: TGTGCCAGCATCATTAGCGGGAGAGTGACAGATACGCAGTATTTT.

This clonotype was seen ten or more times. The chain has TRBV11-2 and TRBJ2-1; D is undetermined. V lost 1 base to trimming and J lost 2 bases, with 9 bases between them. The germline CDR1 and CDR2 sequences are SGHAT and FQNNGV. This CDR3 comprises 15 residues. This chain's CDR3 is CASSLATYPYNEQFF. The CDR3 DNA sequence: TGTGCCAGCAGCTTAGCCACGTATCCCTACAATGAGCAGTTCTTC.

The CDR3 here is CASSQDKWGTGGFYEQYF. CDR3 DNA sequence: TGTGCCAGCAGCCAAGATAAATGGGGGACAGGGGGATTCTACGAGCAGTACTTC. The genes are TRBV3-1 and TRBJ2-7; the match to TRBD1 covers 11 bases. This CDR3 is built from 18 residues. The junction had 10 bases not matched to a gene; V was cut back by 0 bases and J by 3 bases. Germline CDR1 LGHDT, CDR2 YNNKEL (reference sequence).

The CDR3 loop is CASSDDRGNEQFF. CDR3 coding DNA: TGTGCCAGCAGTGACGACAGGGGGAATGAGCAGTTCTTC. The rearrangement joins TRBV6-1 to TRBJ2-1, with 9 bases identical to TRBD1. Germline CDR1 and CDR2: MNHNS and SASEGT. V trimming: 3 bases; J trimming: 7 bases; junction bases outside the gene matches: 1. The CDR3 loop spans 13 amino acids.

This clonotype was seen repeatedly, ten times or more. CDR3 sequence (DNA): TGTGCCAGCAGTTTAAGCTTGGGACAGGGGGCCTACGAGCAGTACTTC. Protein product: CASSLSLGQGAYEQYF. The chain combines TRBV12-3 or TRBV12-4 with TRBJ2-7; 11 bases match TRBD1. The CDR3 length is 16 residues. V lost 2 bases and J lost 2; bases outside the gene matches: 5.

This rearrangement joins TRBV4-1 to TRBJ2-7; 8 bases are a match to TRBD2. This CDR3 contains 15 residues. Germline-derived CDR1 and CDR2 are MGHRA and YSYEKL. Trimming cost V 4 bases and J 2 bases; bases outside gene matches: 7. The CDR3 region is CASSPLSGGPYEQYF. In nucleotides, the CDR3 is TGCGCCAGCAGCCCCCTGTCGGGAGGGCCCTACGAGCAGTACTTC.